This T cell receptor (beta chain) was profiled in a study of monozygotic twins with inflammatory bowel disease. TCRdb re-called the 5' RACE reads and catalogs CDR3 proteins one per entry, DNA excluded. The specimen's table records 200,000 to 250,000 distinct CDR3 sequences. Germline CDR1 reads MGHDK; CDR2 reads SYGVNS. The CDR3 consists of 13 residues. The V call is TRBV25-1, the J call TRBJ1-1. The source of this sequence is a human donor with ulcerative colitis or Crohn's disease, or a healthy co-twin of an affected twin (not recorded which). Sequencing was performed on blood. CDR3 sequence: CASKASLNTEAFF.